The rows below give T cell receptor beta chains drawn from one sample of a study of cytomegalovirus exposure and HLA in healthy donors. Produced via immunoSEQ multiplex PCR; TCRdb's table is partial and in-frame only. This sample yields 200,000 to 300,000 clones, of which roughly 86% are seen a single time; 1.5% to 2.5% belongs to the top ten. Sequenced input: PBMCs. These receptors all stem from a woman in her 40s in good health and CMV-seropositive. Each CDR3 is given with its conserved first and last residue. Fields, in order: CDR3 length, J gene, clone size, V gene, D gene, CDR3 DNA, CDR3 protein. The D gene is left open where the match is weak. Size is omitted from some rows. Given values are once, few, many or a class for expanded clones.

12	TRBJ2-3	-	TRBV7-2	-	TGTGCCAGCAGCATTAACACAGATACGCAGTATTTT	CASSINTDTQYF
16	TRBJ1-5	once	TRBV10-3	TRBD1	TGTGCCATCAGTGAGGGTCCAGGACAGGGGAATCAGCCCCAGCATTTT	CAISEGPGQGNQPQHF
14	TRBJ1-4	-	TRBV15	-	TGTGCCACCAGCGGGGGGGGTACTAATGAAAAACTGTTTTTT	CATSGGGTNEKLFF
13	TRBJ2-1	-	TRBV2	TRBD2	TGTGCCATTCTAGCGGGAGGGCCGGGTGAGCAGTTCTTC	CAILAGGPGEQFF
14	TRBJ1-2	-	TRBV7-2	-	TGTGCCAGCAGCTCTTCAGGGCTACCCTATGGCTACACCTTC	CASSSSGLPYGYTF
17	TRBJ2-2	-	TRBV18	-	TGTGCCAGCTCACCAACCCTGGCAGGACATCTTTCCGGGGAGCTGTTTTTT	CASSPTLAGHLSGELFF
14	TRBJ1-5	-	TRBV19	TRBD1	TGTGCCAGTAGTACTGACAGGGTTGGACAGCCCCAGCATTTT	CASSTDRVGQPQHF
16	TRBJ1-1	-	TRBV25-1	-	TGTGCCAGCAATCTTCATCTTCCGGTCGTGAACACTGAAGCTTTCTTT	CASNLHLPVVNTEAFF
12	TRBJ1-2	-	TRBV30	-	TGTGCCTGGAGTACGGTTTACTATGGCTACACCTTC	CAWSTVYYGYTF
14	TRBJ2-7	few	TRBV30	-	TGTGCCTGGAGTGTAGGCCCGATAGCCCACGAGCAGTACTTC	CAWSVGPIAHEQYF
15	TRBJ1-1	-	TRBV7-2	-	TGTGCCAGCAGCTTAGCGGGCAGGTCGAACACTGAAGCTTTCTTT	CASSLAGRSNTEAFF
12	TRBJ1-4	once	TRBV30	TRBD1	TGTGCCTGGAGTGGGACAGGGGGGCACGTGTTTTTT	CAWSGTGGHVFF
15	TRBJ1-1	-	TRBV4-3	-	TGCGCCAGCAGCCAAGAATCCAGGTTCGCGACTGAAGCTTTCTTT	CASSQESRFATEAFF
13	TRBJ2-3	-	TRBV6-1	-	TGTGCCAGCAGTGTCGGTAGCACAGATACGCAGTATTTT	CASSVGSTDTQYF
14	TRBJ2-4	-	TRBV9	-	TGTGCCAGCAGCCGAAACGTCCTACGGGACATTCAGTACTTC	CASSRNVLRDIQYF
16	TRBJ1-1	-	TRBV9	TRBD1	TGTGCCAGCAGCCGACAGGGGGCAAACCTGAACACTGAAGCTTTCTTT	CASSRQGANLNTEAFF
15	TRBJ2-7	-	TRBV18	TRBD2	TGTGCCAGCTCACCTTTAGCGGGAGAGGAGGGGGAGCAGTACTTC	CASSPLAGEEGEQYF
14	TRBJ2-7	-	TRBV18	-	TGTGCCAGCTCACTTATGGACAGAGCCTACGAGCAGTACTTC	CASSLMDRAYEQYF
15	TRBJ2-1	-	TRBV28	TRBD1	TGTGCCAGCAGTCCCGGGACAGGGCTCTTGAATGAGCAGTTCTTC	CASSPGTGLLNEQFF
13	TRBJ1-1	few	TRBV5-1	-	TGCGCCAGCAGCTCCCCAATGAACACTGAAGCTTTCTTT	CASSSPMNTEAFF
13	TRBJ2-7	-	TRBV28	TRBD1	TGTGCCACCCTGGGACAGGTTGCCTACGAGCAGTACTTC	CATLGQVAYEQYF
17	TRBJ2-6	-	TRBV29-1	-	TGCAGCGTGGAGCACCCTCCCGGGAAGGCTGGGGCCAACGTCCTGACTTTC	CSVEHPPGKAGANVLTF
16	TRBJ2-2	-	TRBV15	-	TGTGCCACCAGCAGAGACCCCACAGGCCCCACCGGGGAGCTGTTTTTT	CATSRDPTGPTGELFF
12	TRBJ2-7	-	TRBV29-1	TRBD2	TGCAGCGTCAGTAGCGGGGCTAGCAGGCCGTACTTC	CSVSSGASRPYF
14	TRBJ1-1	-	TRBV5-4	-	TGTGCCAGCAGCTTTGGGGGGGCGAACACTGAAGCTTTCTTT	CASSFGGANTEAFF
14	TRBJ2-7	-	TRBV5-6	-	TGTGCCAGCAGCTTTGTTGATAGAGAGCGGGAGCAGTACTTC	CASSFVDREREQYF
15	TRBJ2-1	-	TRBV11-3	TRBD2	TGTGCCAGCAGCCCTTCGGTGGTAGCGGGAGAGGAGCAGTTCTTC	CASSPSVVAGEEQFF
13	TRBJ2-7	-	TRBV27	TRBD2	TGTGCCAGCAGTTTGGGCGGGAGCTACGAGCAGTACTTC	CASSLGGSYEQYF
16	TRBJ2-7	-	TRBV5-6	TRBD2	TGTGCCAGCAGCTTTCTAGCGGACCCCCCTTACTACGAGCAGTACTTC	CASSFLADPPYYEQYF
16	TRBJ1-1	many	TRBV5-1	TRBD1	TGCGCCAGCAGCTCAGGGCCAGGGGGCTTGGGCACTGAAGCTTTCTTT	CASSSGPGGLGTEAFF
14	TRBJ2-5	-	TRBV6-5	-	TGTGCCAGCAGTTACTCTGGGAGCCAAGAGACCCAGTACTTC	CASSYSGSQETQYF
17	TRBJ2-3	-	TRBV5-8	TRBD2	TGTGCCAGCAGCTCAGGACTAGCGGGAGGTTGGACAGATACGCAGTATTTT	CASSSGLAGGWTDTQYF
15	TRBJ2-1	-	TRBV11-2	TRBD2	TGTGCCAGCAGCCCAATCTCGTCTAGCGGGAACCGACAGTTCTTC	CASSPISSSGNRQFF
16	TRBJ1-5	-	TRBV28	TRBD1	TGTGCCAGCAGGCCCCAAGGGGGCGCGTCGTATCAGCCCCAGCATTTT	CASRPQGGASYQPQHF
14	TRBJ2-5	-	TRBV6-5	TRBD2	TGTGCCAGCAGCGAACTAGCGGGAGGGGAGACCCAGTACTTC	CASSELAGGETQYF
15	TRBJ2-1	few	TRBV5-6	TRBD2	TGTGCCAGCAGCTTGGGACTAGCGGTAAGCAATGAGCAGTTCTTC	CASSLGLAVSNEQFF
11	TRBJ1-2	-	TRBV5-1	TRBD1	TGCGCCAGCGGACAGGGTGATGGCTACACCTTC	CASGQGDGYTF
15	TRBJ1-6	-	TRBV30	TRBD1	TGTGCCTGGAGTTCCAGGACAGGGTGGAATTCACCCCTCCACTTT	CAWSSRTGWNSPLHF
17	TRBJ2-2	-	TRBV2	TRBD2	TGTGCCAGCAGTGATCTAGCGGGAGGGCGTGACACCGGGGAGCTGTTTTTT	CASSDLAGGRDTGELFF
16	TRBJ2-7	-	TRBV21-1	-	TGTGCCAGCAGCAGTAACCTAGCGGTACACAACTACGAGCAGTACTTC	CASSSNLAVHNYEQYF
16	TRBJ2-1	once	TRBV4-3	TRBD2	TGCGCCAGCAGCCAACATCTAGCGGGAGGGTACAATGAGCAGTTCTTC	CASSQHLAGGYNEQFF
15	TRBJ2-3	-	TRBV14	-	TGTGCCAGCAGCCCGACAGGTCGCCCAAGTGATACGCAGTATTTT	CASSPTGRPSDTQYF
15	TRBJ2-7	-	TRBV7-2	TRBD2	TGTGCCAGCAGCACGACTAGCGGCCTAACCTACGAGCAGTACTTC	CASSTTSGLTYEQYF
16	TRBJ2-4	-	TRBV14	TRBD1	TGTGCCAGCAGCCAAGTAGGGGGCCTAGCCAAAAACATTCAGTACTTC	CASSQVGGLAKNIQYF
14	TRBJ1-4	-	TRBV21-1	-	TGTGCCAGCAGCAAAGGGCACAGGTTTGAAAAACTGTTTTTT	CASSKGHRFEKLFF
14	TRBJ1-5	-	TRBV2	TRBD1	TGTGCCAGCGCGGGACAGGGGGCCCATCAGCCCCAGCATTTT	CASAGQGAHQPQHF
16	TRBJ2-7	once	TRBV28	TRBD2	TGTGCCAGCAGCTCCCTGGGCGGGAGAGGGGCCTACGAGCAGTACTTC	CASSSLGGRGAYEQYF
13	TRBJ1-2	-	TRBV27	-	TGTGCCAGCCGAACGGCGGGGGGCAATGGCTACACCTTC	CASRTAGGNGYTF